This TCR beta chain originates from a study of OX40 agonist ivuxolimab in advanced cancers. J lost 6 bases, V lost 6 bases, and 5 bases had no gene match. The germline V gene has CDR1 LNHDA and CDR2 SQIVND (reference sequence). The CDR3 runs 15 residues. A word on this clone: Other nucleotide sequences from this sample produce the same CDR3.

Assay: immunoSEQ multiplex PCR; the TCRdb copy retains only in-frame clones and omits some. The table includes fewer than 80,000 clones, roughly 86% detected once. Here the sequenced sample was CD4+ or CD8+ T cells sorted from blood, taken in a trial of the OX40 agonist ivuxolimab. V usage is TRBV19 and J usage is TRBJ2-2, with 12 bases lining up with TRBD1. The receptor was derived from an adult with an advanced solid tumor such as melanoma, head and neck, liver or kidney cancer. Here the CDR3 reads CASSAGTGGPGELFF. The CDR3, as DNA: TGTGCCAGTAGCGCCGGGACAGGGGGCCCCGGGGAGCTGTTTTTT.